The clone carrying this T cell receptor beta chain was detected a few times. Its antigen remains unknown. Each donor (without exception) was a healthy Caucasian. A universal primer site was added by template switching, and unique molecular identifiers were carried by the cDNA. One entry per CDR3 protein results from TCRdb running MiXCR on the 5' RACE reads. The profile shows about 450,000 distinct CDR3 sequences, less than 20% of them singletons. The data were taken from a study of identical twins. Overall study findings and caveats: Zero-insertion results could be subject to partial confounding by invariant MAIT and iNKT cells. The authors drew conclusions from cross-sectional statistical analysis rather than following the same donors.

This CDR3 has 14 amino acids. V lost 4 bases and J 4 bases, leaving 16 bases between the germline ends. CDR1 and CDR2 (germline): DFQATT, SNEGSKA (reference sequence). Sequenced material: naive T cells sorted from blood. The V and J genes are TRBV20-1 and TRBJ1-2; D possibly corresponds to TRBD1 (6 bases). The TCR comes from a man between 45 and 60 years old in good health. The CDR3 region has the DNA TGCAGTGCTACCCGGGGAGGGGGGGCCTATGGCTACACCTTC. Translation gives CSATRGGGAYGYTF.